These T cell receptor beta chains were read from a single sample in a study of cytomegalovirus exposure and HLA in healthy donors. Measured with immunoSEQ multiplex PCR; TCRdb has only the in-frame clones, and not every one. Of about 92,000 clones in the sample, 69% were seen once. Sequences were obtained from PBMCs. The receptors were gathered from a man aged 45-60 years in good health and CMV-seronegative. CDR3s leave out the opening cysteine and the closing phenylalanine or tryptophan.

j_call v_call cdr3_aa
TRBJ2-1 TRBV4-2 ASSHQGGEQF
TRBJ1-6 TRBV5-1 ASSLGGSSPLH
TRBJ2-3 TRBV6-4 ASSAIPGTSGSTDTQY
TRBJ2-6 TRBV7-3 ASSDNLGANVLT
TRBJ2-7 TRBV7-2 ASSVTVTPSYEQY
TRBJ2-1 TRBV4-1 ASSRAGTGGNEQF
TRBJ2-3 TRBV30 AWSFTGGGTTDTQY
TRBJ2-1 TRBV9 ASSLGSEQF
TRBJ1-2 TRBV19 ASSIRGTAYGYT
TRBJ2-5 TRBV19 ASSPRDRGVGTQY
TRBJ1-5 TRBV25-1 ASSEWEGRSGQPQH
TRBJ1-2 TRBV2 ASSRSASSEYGYT
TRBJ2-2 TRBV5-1 ASSSGLAGDTGELF
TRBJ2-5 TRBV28 ASSLGTRKTQY
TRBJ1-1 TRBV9 ASSVGVGELNTEAF
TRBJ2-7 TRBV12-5 ASGTDRGRQY
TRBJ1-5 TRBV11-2 ASSLIQDQPQH
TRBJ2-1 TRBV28 ASSTAGTSLNEQF
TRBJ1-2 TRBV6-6 ASSFDRDGYT
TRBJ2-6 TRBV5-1 ASSLTGLGANVLT
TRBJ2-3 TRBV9 ASSVGAGAGVTDTQY
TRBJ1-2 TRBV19 ASSFRDSLYGYT
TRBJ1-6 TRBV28 ASSLAGFVSPLH
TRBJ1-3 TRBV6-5 ASSTGGTGNTIY
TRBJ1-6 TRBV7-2 ASSLVGHNSPLH
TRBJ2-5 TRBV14 ASSPSGVGTQY
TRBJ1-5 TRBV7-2 ASSRGSNQPQH
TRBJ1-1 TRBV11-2 ASRVHRNTEAF
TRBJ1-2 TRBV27 ASTSMGTDYGYT
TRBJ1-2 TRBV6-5 ASSPRTGGYYGYT
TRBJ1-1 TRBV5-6 ASSFRDRGITEAF
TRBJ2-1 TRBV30 ALGQEYNEQF
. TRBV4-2 ASSRDRGTYEQY
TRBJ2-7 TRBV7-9 ASSARGLYEQY
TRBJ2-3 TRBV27 ASSFLYRAGSTDTQY
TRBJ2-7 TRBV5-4 ASSLGRFGNSYEQY
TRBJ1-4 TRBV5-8 ASSLGQGPFSEKLF
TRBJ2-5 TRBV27 ASSPYPGDQETQY
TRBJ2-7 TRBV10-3 AISGWGESSYEQY
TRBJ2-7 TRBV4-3 ASSQEHPGFYEQY
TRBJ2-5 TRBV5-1 ASSLSGGQETQY
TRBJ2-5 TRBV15 ATSRDRREETQY
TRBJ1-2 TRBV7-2 ASSSSPGQGPFPGYT
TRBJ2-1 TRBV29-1 SAGLAGDAYNEQF
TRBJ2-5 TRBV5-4 ASSLGDSYSQETQY
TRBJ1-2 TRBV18 ASSPNTGTASYGYT
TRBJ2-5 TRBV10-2 ASSDQYAPGGTQY
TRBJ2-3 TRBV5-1 ASSLTRGGPDTDTQY
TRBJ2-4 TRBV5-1 ASSRGTVAKNIQY
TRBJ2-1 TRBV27 ASSWGGNSYNEQF
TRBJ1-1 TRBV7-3 ASSLTGGNTEAF
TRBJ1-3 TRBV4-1 ASSQEQVLPTIY
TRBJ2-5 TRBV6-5 ASSHRGQDQETQY
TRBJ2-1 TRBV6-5 ASSYSPRGDNEQF
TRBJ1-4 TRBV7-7 ASSQNRGRNEKLF
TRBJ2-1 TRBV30 AWTAGAYNEQF
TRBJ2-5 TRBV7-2 ASSLSPAVETQY
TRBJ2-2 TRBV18 ASSPRTGELF
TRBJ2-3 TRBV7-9 ASSQGLAGSTDTQY